The 18 T cell receptor beta chains given below trace back to one sample, sequenced in a study of shared clonotypes between healthy human individuals. The repertoire was sequenced with immunoSEQ multiplex PCR; TCRdb's copy has only in-frame clones and lacks some. This table holds approximately 640,000 clones, roughly 88% found once. Sequencing was performed on memory CD8+ T cells from PBMCs. Subset in this sample: CD45RO+ cells pooled with CCR7-negative TemRA cells. These receptors were taken from a man between 18 and 29 years old in good health. Some clones in this sample may be carry-over from other donors' samples.

Comments on this clone: At one of its ends the junction is not consistent with the germline gene, which may arise from a read error. The rearrangement links TRBV28 to TRBJ2-7; 10 bases align to TRBD1. CDR1 is MDHEN and CDR2 is SYDVKM in the germline V gene. This CDR3 spans 15 amino acids. The CDR3 DNA reads TGTACCAGCAGTTCCGGGACAGGGGTATCCTACGAGCAGTACTTC. Translating it yields CTSSSGTGVSYEQYF.

This chain uses TRBV13 with TRBJ2-7; possibly TRBD1 for D (6 bases). Germline assignment: CDR1 PRHDT and CDR2 FYEKMQ (reference sequence). The CDR3 length is 14 residues. V dropped 0 bases and J dropped 3 bases, with 9 bases sitting between them. CDR3 coding DNA: TGTGCCAGCAGCTTAGGGACAGGCATCTACGAGCAGTACTTC. As protein: CASSLGTGIYEQYF.

The CDR3 sequence: CASSTGISYEQYF. The CDR3 bases are TGTGCCAGCAGTACGGGAATATCCTACGAGCAGTACTTC. This rearrangement joins TRBV5-6 to TRBJ2-5; possible D gene TRBD2, 5 bases. The J call is doubtful: the DNA matches TRBJ2-7 better. The germline V gene has CDR1 SGHDT and CDR2 YYEEEE. The CDR3 consists of 13 residues.

The chain carries TRBV4-3 and TRBJ2-3; TRBD2 matches 10 bases. The CDR3 sequence is 18 residues long. V shed 0 bases, J shed 2 bases, and the junction held 8 bases outside the gene matches. Germline V gives CDR1 LGHNA, CDR2 YSLEER. The CDR3 sequence: CASSQEMLGLADTDTQYF. The DNA for the CDR3 is TGCGCCAGCAGCCAAGAAATGCTCGGACTAGCGGACACAGATACGCAGTATTTT.

This sequence joins TRBV9 and TRBJ2-1; the D gene could be TRBD1 or TRBD2 (5 bases each). The length of the CDR3 is 16 residues. Trimming removed 3 bases at V and 0 bases at J, with 13 bases between. Germline values: CDR1 SGDLS, CDR2 YYNGEE. The CDR3 region has the DNA TGTGCCAGCAGCGGCCCCGAGGGGAGCTCCTACAATGAGCAGTTCTTC. Translated: CASSGPEGSSYNEQFF.

The chain combines TRBV6-1 with TRBJ2-7; the D gene is possibly TRBD2 (5 bases). Germline values: CDR1 MNHNS, CDR2 SASEGT. V lost 5 bases and J lost 5, with 10 bases in between. This CDR3 region has 12 residues. The CDR3 DNA reads as TGTGCCAGCAGTCGGGGTAACCACGAGCAGTACTTC. This translates into CASSRGNHEQYF.

This clone was observed a handful of times. The chain combines TRBV27 with TRBJ1-2; no firm D call. From germline, CDR1 is MNHEY and CDR2 SMNVEV (reference sequence). The V and J ends lost 4 bases and 0 bases respectively, with 9 bases between them. CDR3 size: 14 residues. CDR3 in DNA: TGTGCCAGCAGTTCCTACAGTACTAACTATGGCTACACCTTC. This gives the protein CASSSYSTNYGYTF.

The chain links TRBV7-9 to TRBJ2-3; the match to TRBD1 covers 9 bases. There are 16 residues in the CDR3. CDR1 is SEHNR and CDR2 is FQNEAQ in the germline V gene (reference sequence). V was pared by 5 bases and J by 2 bases, with 8 bases of the junction left unmatched. The DNA for the CDR3 is TGTGCCAGCAGCGTGCCTGGACAGGGGTACACAGATACGCAGTATTTT. It codes for CASSVPGQGYTDTQYF.

This clone was seen many times. Other DNA sequences in this specimen translate into the identical CDR3. The chain employs TRBV6-4 and TRBJ2-2; the match to TRBD2 covers 11 bases. In germline, CDR1 is MRHNA, CDR2 SNTAGT. The CDR3 covers 14 residues. J was trimmed by 4 bases and V by 6 bases; bases with no gene match: 1. The CDR3 DNA reads as TGTGCCAGCAGCCTAGCGGGAGGCACCGGGGAGCTGTTTTTT. Encoded protein: CASSLAGGTGELFF.

The V call is TRBV10-3, the J call TRBJ2-5; 7 bases fit TRBD1. Losses at the gene ends were 8 bases for V and 1 base for J; bases not matched to a gene: 7. Germline assignment: CDR1 ENHRY and CDR2 SYGVKD. The CDR3 length is 14 residues. The CDR3 nucleotides read TGTGCCATCGCTACAGGGGTGCGCCAAGAGACCCAGTACTTC. Translated: CAIATGVRQETQYF.

This clone appeared once. The chain joins TRBV7-2 to TRBJ2-1; 8 bases match TRBD2. This CDR3 has 16 amino acids. Germline CDR1 reads SGHTA; CDR2 reads FQGNSA. V trimming: 5 bases; J trimming: 0 bases; junction bases outside the gene matches: 6. The CDR3 DNA reads as TGTGCCAGCAGCACAGATAGCGGGACCTCCTACAATGAGCAGTTCTTC. It codes for CASSTDSGTSYNEQFF.

The chain employs TRBV5-1 and TRBJ1-2; 8 bases agree with TRBD1. This CDR3 is 14 amino acids long. Germline V lookup: CDR1 SGHRS, CDR2 YFSETQ. V trimming: 0 bases; J trimming: 5 bases; junction bases outside the gene matches: 3. The CDR3 DNA sequence: TGCGCCAGCAGCTTGGCAGGGGGCCGGTATGGCTACACCTTC. Amino acid sequence: CASSLAGGRYGYTF. Filled out from reference TRBV5-1 and TRBJ1-2, the complete variable domain reads KAGVTQTPRYLIKTRGQQVTLSCSPISGHRSVSWYQQTPGQGLQFLFEYFSETQRNKGNFPGRFSGRQFSNSRSEMNVSTLELGDSALYLCASSLAGGRYGYTFGSGTRLTVV.

This chain joins TRBV5-6 and TRBJ1-1; the match to TRBD1 covers 7 bases. Unmatched junction bases numbered 11, after V lost 0 bases and J lost 0 bases. CDR1 is SGHDT and CDR2 is YYEEEE in the germline V gene. This CDR3 region has 18 residues. CDR3 loop: CASSLVRPRQGVNTEAFF. CDR3 coding DNA: TGTGCCAGCAGCTTGGTTCGTCCCCGACAGGGTGTGAACACTGAAGCTTTCTTT.

This clone was observed a few times. The V gene is TRBV27, the J gene TRBJ2-7; perhaps TRBD1 as D (6 bases). The CDR3 has 13 amino acids. V shed 10 bases and J shed 2 bases, with 15 bases lying between them. Germline CDR1 MNHEY, CDR2 SMNVEV (reference sequence). CDR3 loop: CATTRPGAYEQYF. CDR3 sequence (DNA): TGTGCCACGACGCGTCCAGGGGCCTACGAGCAGTACTTC.

The V call is TRBV19, the J call TRBJ2-5, with D maybe TRBD1 (6 bases). Trimming cost V 5 bases and J 5 bases, with 12 bases left between them. CDR1 is LNHDA, CDR2 SQIVND, per germline (reference sequence). CDR3 length: 13 amino acids. Written as DNA, the CDR3 is TGTGCCAGTAGTTGGGGGCCGGTGGAGACCCAGTACTTC. Translated: CASSWGPVETQYF.

The chain employs TRBV7-2 and TRBJ2-3; D gene ambiguous. Looked up from germline, CDR1 is SGHTA and CDR2 is FQGNSA. The CDR3 covers 12 residues. Trimming pared 1 base from V and 7 bases from J, leaving 6 bases between. The CDR3 DNA follows: TGTGCCAGCAGCTTAGACGGCTATACGCAGTATTTT. It is translated as CASSLDGYTQYF.

CDR3 sequence: CAAISGVSQYF. The CDR3 nucleotides are TGTGCCGCCATAAGCGGGGTATCGCAGTATTTT. The chain carries TRBV30 and TRBJ2-3; 7 bases match TRBD2. In germline, CDR1 is GTSNPN, CDR2 SVGIG (reference sequence). Trimming at V came to 8 bases and at J to 10 bases, leaving 9 bases not matched to a gene. This CDR3 region has 11 residues.

The V gene is TRBV9, the J gene TRBJ2-2, with D possibly matching TRBD1 (5 bases). CDR1 is SGDLS, CDR2 YYNGEE, per germline. The CDR3 has 15 residues. Trimming cost V 3 bases and J 3 bases, with 12 bases left between them. The CDR3 DNA follows: TGTGCCAGCAGCGCCGGACACCCAGACACCGGGGAGCTGTTTTTT. It specifies CASSAGHPDTGELFF.